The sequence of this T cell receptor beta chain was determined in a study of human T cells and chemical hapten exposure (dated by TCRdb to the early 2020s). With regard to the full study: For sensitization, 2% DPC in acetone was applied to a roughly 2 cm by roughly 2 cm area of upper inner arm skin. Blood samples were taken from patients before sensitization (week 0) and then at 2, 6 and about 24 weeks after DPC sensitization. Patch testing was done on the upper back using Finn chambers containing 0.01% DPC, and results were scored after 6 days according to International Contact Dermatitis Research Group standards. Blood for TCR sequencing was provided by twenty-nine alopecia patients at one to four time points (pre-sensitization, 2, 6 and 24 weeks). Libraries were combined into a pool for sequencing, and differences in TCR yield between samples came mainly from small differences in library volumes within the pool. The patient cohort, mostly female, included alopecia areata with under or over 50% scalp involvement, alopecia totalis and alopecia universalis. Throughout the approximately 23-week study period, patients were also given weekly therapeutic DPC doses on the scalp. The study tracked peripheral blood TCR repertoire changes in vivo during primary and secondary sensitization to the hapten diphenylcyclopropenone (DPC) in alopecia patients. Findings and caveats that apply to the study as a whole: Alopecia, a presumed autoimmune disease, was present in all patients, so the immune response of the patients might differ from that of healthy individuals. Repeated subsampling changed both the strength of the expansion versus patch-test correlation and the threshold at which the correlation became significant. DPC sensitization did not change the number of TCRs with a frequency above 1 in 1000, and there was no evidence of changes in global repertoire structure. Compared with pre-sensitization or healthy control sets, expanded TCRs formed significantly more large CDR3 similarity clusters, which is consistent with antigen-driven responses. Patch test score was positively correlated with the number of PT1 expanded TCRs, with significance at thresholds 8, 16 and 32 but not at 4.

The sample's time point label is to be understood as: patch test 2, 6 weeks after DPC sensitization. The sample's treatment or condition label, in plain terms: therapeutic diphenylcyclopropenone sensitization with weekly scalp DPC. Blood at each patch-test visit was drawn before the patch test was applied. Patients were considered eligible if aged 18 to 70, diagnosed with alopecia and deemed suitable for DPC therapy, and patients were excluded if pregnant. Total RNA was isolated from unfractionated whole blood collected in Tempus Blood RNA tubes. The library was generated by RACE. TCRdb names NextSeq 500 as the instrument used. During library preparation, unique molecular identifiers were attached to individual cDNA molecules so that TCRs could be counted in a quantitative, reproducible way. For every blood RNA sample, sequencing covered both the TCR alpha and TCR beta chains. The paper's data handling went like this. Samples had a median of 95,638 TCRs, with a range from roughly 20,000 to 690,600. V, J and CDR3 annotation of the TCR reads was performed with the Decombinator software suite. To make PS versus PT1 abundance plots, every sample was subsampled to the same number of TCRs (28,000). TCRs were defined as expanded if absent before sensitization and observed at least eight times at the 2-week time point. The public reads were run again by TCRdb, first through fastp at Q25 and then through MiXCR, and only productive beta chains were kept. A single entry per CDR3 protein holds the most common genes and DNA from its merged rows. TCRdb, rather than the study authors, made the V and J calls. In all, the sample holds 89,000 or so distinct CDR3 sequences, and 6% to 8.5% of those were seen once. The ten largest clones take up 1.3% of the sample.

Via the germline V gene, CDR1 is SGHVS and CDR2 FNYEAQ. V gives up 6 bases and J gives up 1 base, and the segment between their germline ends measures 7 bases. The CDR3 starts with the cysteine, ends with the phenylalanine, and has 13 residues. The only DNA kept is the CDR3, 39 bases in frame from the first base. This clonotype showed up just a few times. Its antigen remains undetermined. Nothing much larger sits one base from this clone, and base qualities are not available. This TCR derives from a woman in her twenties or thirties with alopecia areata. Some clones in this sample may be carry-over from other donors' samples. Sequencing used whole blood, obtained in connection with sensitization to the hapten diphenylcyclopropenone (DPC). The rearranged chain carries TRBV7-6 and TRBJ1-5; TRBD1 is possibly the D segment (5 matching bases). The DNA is TGTGCCAGCAGTGGGGGAAGCAATCAGCCCCAGCATTTT. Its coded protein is CASSGGSNQPQHF.